The clone carrying this TCR beta chain has only a few counts. Trimming left V 4 bases short and J 0 bases short, with 6 bases between. The germline CDR1 and CDR2 sequences are SEHNR and FQNEAQ (reference sequence). The CDR3 contains 13 residues. Per the authors' pipeline: Amplification with reference gene primers provided the estimates of nucleated cell counts. Assay used: immunoSEQ multiplex PCR; TCRdb lists only in-frame clones, some missing. V and J calls and clone size follow that table, whereas D and trimming were derived from the DNA. The table records about 200,000 clones, around 90% of them present only once. The data stem from a study of blood T cell repertoires in COVID-19. On the study more broadly: Specimens from acute and convalescent COVID-19 originated in the United States, Italy and Spain. Sources were T cells, B-cell-depleted T cells, or PBMCs; the material itself was cDNA or gDNA.

Sequencing input: peripheral blood. V gene TRBV7-9 combines with J gene TRBJ1-2, with D perhaps TRBD1 (5 bases). The TCR originated in a man aged 55 to 70 with acute or convalescent COVID-19. The CDR3 region is CASSSQANYGYTF. The CDR3 DNA is TGTGCCAGCAGCTCACAGGCTAACTATGGCTACACCTTC.